This TCR beta chain originates from a study of blood T cell repertoires in COVID-19. Overall study context: The United States, Italy and Spain supplied acute and convalescent COVID-19 samples. T cells, B-cell-depleted T cells, or PBMCs provided the cDNA or gDNA that served as material.

It was during active infection that Seattle patients were enrolled and then longitudinally followed. Repertoires were generated with immunoSEQ multiplex PCR, while TCRdb's copy carries only in-frame clones and drops some. The top ten hold 2.3% of the sample, which has about 390,000 clones, more than 75% seen once. The CDR3 is 12 amino acids. Deletions cut 0 bases from V and 11 bases from J, with 8 bases between. Per the germline V gene, CDR1 is MGHRA and CDR2 is YSYEKL. This sequence joins TRBV4-1 and TRBJ2-1; D is perhaps TRBD1 (5 bases). The TCR sequence derives from a woman aged 55-70 years with COVID-19, enrolled during active disease. Sequencing was done on a sample of peripheral blood. The chain's CDR3 is CASSQEGLKQFF. The CDR3 nucleotides read TGCGCCAGCAGCCAAGAGGGGCTGAAGCAGTTCTTC.